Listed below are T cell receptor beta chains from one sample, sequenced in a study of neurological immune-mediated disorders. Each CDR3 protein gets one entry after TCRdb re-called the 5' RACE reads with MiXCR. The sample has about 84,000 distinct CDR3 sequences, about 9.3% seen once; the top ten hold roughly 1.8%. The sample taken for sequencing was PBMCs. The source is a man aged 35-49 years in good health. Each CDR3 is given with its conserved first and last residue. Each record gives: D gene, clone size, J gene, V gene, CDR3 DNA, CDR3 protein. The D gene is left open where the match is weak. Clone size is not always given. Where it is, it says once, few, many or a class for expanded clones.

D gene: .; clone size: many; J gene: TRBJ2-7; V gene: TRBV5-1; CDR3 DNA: TGCGCCAGCAGCTCCGGACAGTTCTTCAACGAGCAGTACTTC; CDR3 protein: CASSSGQFFNEQYF
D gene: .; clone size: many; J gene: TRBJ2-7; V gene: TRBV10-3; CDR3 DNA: TGTGCCATCAGGACTCCTAACGATGGAGAGCAGTACTTC; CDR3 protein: CAIRTPNDGEQYF
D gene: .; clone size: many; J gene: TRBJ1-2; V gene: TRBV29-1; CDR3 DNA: TGCAGCGTTTGGATGCAGGGTAATAATGGCTACACCTTC; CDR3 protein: CSVWMQGNNGYTF
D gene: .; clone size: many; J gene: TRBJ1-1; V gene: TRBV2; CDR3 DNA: TGTGCCAGCAGGCCCTCGGGGAACACTGAAGCTTTCTTT; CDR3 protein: CASRPSGNTEAFF
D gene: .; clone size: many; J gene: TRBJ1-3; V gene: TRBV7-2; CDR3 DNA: TGTGCCAGCAGCTCCCAGGGGGGAAACACCATATATTTT; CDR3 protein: CASSSQGGNTIYF
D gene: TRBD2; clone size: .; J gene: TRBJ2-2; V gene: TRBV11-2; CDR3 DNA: TGTGCCAGCAGCTCCTTTCGCGGGAGCACCGGGGAGCTGTTTTTT; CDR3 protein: CASSSFRGSTGELFF
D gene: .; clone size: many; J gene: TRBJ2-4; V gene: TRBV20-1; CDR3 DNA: TGCAGTGCTAGAGATGAGAACGGGCCTAAAAACATTCAGTACTTC; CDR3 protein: CSARDENGPKNIQYF
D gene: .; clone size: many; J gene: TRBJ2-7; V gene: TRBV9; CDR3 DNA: TGTGCCAGCAGCGCTACCATATTATCCTACGAGCAGTACTTC; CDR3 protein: CASSATILSYEQYF
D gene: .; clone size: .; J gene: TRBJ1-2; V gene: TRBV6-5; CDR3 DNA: TGTGCCAGCAGTTACTCTGGTCAGGGGACTTACTACACCTTC; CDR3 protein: CASSYSGQGTYYTF
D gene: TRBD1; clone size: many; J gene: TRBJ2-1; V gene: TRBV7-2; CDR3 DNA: TGTGCCAGCAGCTCGCGACAGGGGGGCAATGAGCAGTTCTTC; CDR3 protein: CASSSRQGGNEQFF
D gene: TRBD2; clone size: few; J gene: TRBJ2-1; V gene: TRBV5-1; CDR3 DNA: TGCGCTAGCGGGACCCAGGGTGAGCAGTTCTTC; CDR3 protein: CASGTQGEQFF